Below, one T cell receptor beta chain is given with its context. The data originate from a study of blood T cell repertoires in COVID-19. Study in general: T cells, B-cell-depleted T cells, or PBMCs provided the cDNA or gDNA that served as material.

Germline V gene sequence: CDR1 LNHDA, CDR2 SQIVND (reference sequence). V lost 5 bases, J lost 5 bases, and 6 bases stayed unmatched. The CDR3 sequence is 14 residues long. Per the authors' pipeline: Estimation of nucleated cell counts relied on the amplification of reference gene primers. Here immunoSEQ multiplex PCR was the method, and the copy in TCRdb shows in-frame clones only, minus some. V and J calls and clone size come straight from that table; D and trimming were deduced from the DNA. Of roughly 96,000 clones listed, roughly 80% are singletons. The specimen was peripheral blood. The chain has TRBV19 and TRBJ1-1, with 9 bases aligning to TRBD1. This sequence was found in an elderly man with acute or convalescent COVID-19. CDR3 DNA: TGTGCCAGTAGTCAACAGGGGGCGAGGACTGAAGCTTTCTTT. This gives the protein CASSQQGARTEAFF.